This TCR beta chain was recorded in a study of early T cells in non-severe SARS-CoV-2 infection. From the 5' RACE reads, TCRdb called clonotypes with MiXCR, one entry per CDR3 protein. Counted here are tens of thousands of distinct CDR3 sequences, around 7% occurring once; the ten biggest clones make up around 2.9%. This clonotype was recorded a few times. The source material was whole blood. This receptor was identified in an adult who was a healthcare worker with PCR-confirmed SARS-CoV-2 infection or an uninfected control (not recorded which).

The DNA for the CDR3 is TGCGCCAGCAGCTTGGAAGGGACAGGGCGGGAAGCTTTCTTT. This encodes CASSLEGTGREAFF. The chain recombines TRBV5-1 with TRBJ1-1; 9 positions agree with TRBD1. The CDR3 runs 14 residues. CDR1 is SGHRS, CDR2 YFSETQ, per germline. Losses at the gene ends were 0 bases for V and 8 bases for J; bases not matched to a gene: 5. The complete variable domain, with remaining parts taken from reference TRBV5-1 and TRBJ1-1, reads KAGVTQTPRYLIKTRGQQVTLSCSPISGHRSVSWYQQTPGQGLQFLFEYFSETQRNKGNFPGRFSGRQFSNSRSEMNVSTLELGDSALYLCASSLEGTGREAFFGQGTRLTVV.